The entry below gives a single TCR beta chain sequence along with its context. Its antigen remains unknown. The data are from a study of T cells expressing NK-cell markers. Overall study context: From sorted CD3+CD56+NKG2C+, CD3+CD56+NKG2C- and CD3+CD56-NKG2C+ T cells came the TCR beta repertoires.

The CDR3 length is 15 residues. CDR1 MNHEY and CDR2 SVGAGI come from the germline V gene. Study-wide results and limits: The CD3+CD56-NKG2C+ fraction of a handful of donors was also led by these clonotypes.

No DNA is given; TCRdb re-called the 5' RACE reads and lists each CDR3 protein once. This repertoire includes over 200,000 distinct CDR3 sequences. Sequencing was done on a sample of blood T cells: a sorted CD56 or NKG2C T cell subset, CD4+ or CD8+ T cells, or bulk PBMC T cells (not recorded which). This TCR was sampled from a man aged 18-30 years in good health. The V call is TRBV6-5, the J call TRBJ1-2; with no DNA, the TCRdb D assignment of TRBD1 cannot be verified. The CDR3 sequence: CASSYNRVGLYGYTF.